These 21 T cell receptor beta chains share one sample of origin, sequenced in a study of identifying expanded T cells in peripheral blood. Using immunoSEQ multiplex PCR, the repertoire was profiled, and TCRdb retains in-frame clones only, with some absent. The sample has 100,000 to 110,000 clones; 75% to 90% are singletons. Material for sequencing was blood. The receptors originated from a person between 18 and 75 years old in good health.

The count of this clone is one. The CDR3 loop is CASSPGQRGKNTGELFF. The CDR3 DNA reads TGCGCCAGCAGCCCGGGACAGCGGGGGAAGAACACCGGGGAGCTGTTTTTT. The V and J genes are TRBV5-1 and TRBJ2-2, with D possibly matching TRBD2 (8 bases). V lost 4 bases to trimming and J lost 1 base, with 17 bases between them. Germline CDR1 SGHRS, CDR2 YFSETQ. There are 17 residues in the CDR3.

V gene TRBV7-2 combines with J gene TRBJ1-5; no firm D call. CDR1 and CDR2 (germline): SGHTA, FQGNSA. Trimming removed 5 bases from V and 5 bases from J, with 10 bases in between. The CDR3 length is 13 residues. The CDR3: CASSVSGDQPQHF. The DNA of the CDR3 is TGTGCCAGCAGCGTTAGCGGGGATCAGCCCCAGCATTTT.

The count of this clone is one. The genes are TRBV14 and TRBJ2-1; TRBD1 matches 9 bases. The CDR3 extends over 14 amino acids. Germline CDR1 and CDR2: SGHDN and FVKESK. The V segment lost 2 bases and the J segment 12 bases; nucleotides outside the gene matches: 8. DNA of the CDR3: TGTGCCAGCAGCCAAACGGGACAGGGTCCGGGGCAGTTCTTC. Translating it yields CASSQTGQGPGQFF.

On this clone itself: Other DNA sequences in this specimen translate into the identical CDR3. V usage is TRBV7-3 and J usage is TRBJ2-5; a weak D match, TRBD2 (6 bases). The CDR3 loop spans 14 amino acids. Trimming pared 2 bases from V and 5 bases from J, leaving 12 bases between. Germline assignment: CDR1 SGHTA and CDR2 FQGTGA. The CDR3 DNA reads TGTGCCAGCAGCTTAGGAGGGTATGAGGAGACCCAGTACTTC. Encoded protein: CASSLGGYEETQYF. The entire variable domain, with the rest obtained from reference TRBV7-3 and TRBJ2-5, is as follows: GAGVSQTPSNKVTEKGKYVELRCDPISGHTALYWYRQSLGQGPEFLIYFQGTGAADDSGLPNDRFFAVRPEGSVSTLKIQRTERGDSAVYLCASSLGGYEETQYFGPGTRLLVL.

The table lists this clone with a count of one. The CDR3: CASSLIRGATDTQYF. CDR3 bases: TGTGCCAGCAGCTTGATCAGGGGGGCCACAGATACGCAGTATTTT. The chain uses TRBV5-6 and TRBJ2-3, with D perhaps matching TRBD1 (7 bases). The CDR3 length is 15 residues. V was pared by 1 base and J by 2 bases, with 11 bases between. CDR1 is SGHDT and CDR2 is YYEEEE in the germline V gene.

The sample holds one count of this clone. The chain couples TRBV7-8 to TRBJ1-5; 7 bases agree with TRBD1. This CDR3 comprises 15 residues. V shed 5 bases, J shed 3 bases, and the junction held 7 bases outside the gene matches. Germline V gives CDR1 SGHVS, CDR2 FQNEAQ. The CDR3 region is CASSPQTGNNQPQHF. The CDR3 DNA follows: TGTGCCAGCAGCCCCCAGACAGGGAACAATCAGCCCCAGCATTTT.

The rearrangement uses TRBV5-1 and TRBJ1-1, with no clear D. The ends were cut back, 1 base at V and 2 bases at J, with 9 bases in the middle. The CDR3 has 14 amino acids. Per germline, CDR1 SGHRS and CDR2 YFSETQ. The CDR3 protein is CASSLWFQNTEAFF. CDR3 nucleotide sequence: TGCGCCAGCAGCTTGTGGTTTCAAAACACTGAAGCTTTCTTT.

The chain joins TRBV10-2 to TRBJ1-1; weak D call: TRBD1 (5 bases). The CDR3 has 15 amino acids. The V gene's germline CDR1 is WSHSY and CDR2 SAAADI. The V end was cut by 0 bases, the J end by 3 bases, with 11 bases between. In DNA, the CDR3 is TGCGCCAGCAGTGAGTCGGGGGAGCGGTACACTGAAGCTTTCTTT. Translating it yields CASSESGERYTEAFF.

The rearrangement links TRBV7-3 to TRBJ1-3, with D hard to call. Germline V gives CDR1 SGHTA, CDR2 FQGTGA. This CDR3 is built from 15 residues. Between the trimmed V and J ends, which lost 5 bases and 2 bases, there was a span of 13 bases. CDR3 sequence: CASSRDGVAGNTIYF. The CDR3 region has the DNA TGTGCCAGCAGCCGAGACGGTGTCGCTGGAAACACCATATATTTT.

V usage is TRBV5-1 and J usage is TRBJ2-5, with D unresolved. Trimming removed 0 bases from V and 13 bases from J, with 16 bases in between. The CDR3 sequence is 13 residues long. CDR1 is SGHRS, CDR2 YFSETQ, per germline. The DNA for the CDR3 is TGCGCCAGCAGCTTGGAAGGCATTGGTATAGCGTACTTC. Protein: CASSLEGIGIAYF.

The chain has TRBV5-5 and TRBJ1-3, with D possibly being TRBD1 (5 bases). The CDR3 totals 15 residues. V lost 0 bases to trimming and J lost 4 bases, with 11 bases between them. Germline lookup yields CDR1 SGHKS and CDR2 YYEKEE (reference sequence). CDR3 nucleotides: TGTGCCAGCAGCTTGGCGGCAGGGCGAGGAAACACCATATATTTT. Translating it yields CASSLAAGRGNTIYF.

The chain uses TRBV2 and TRBJ2-7; no reliable D call. CDR1 is SNHLY and CDR2 is FYNNEI in the germline V gene. The CDR3 loop spans 11 amino acids. V was cut by 8 bases and J by 9 bases, with 14 bases left in between. The CDR3 DNA sequence: TGTGCCAGCGAATACACACGGGTGCAGTACTTC. It codes for CASEYTRVQYF.

V gene TRBV19 combines with J gene TRBJ1-1, with D possibly being TRBD1 (6 bases). Trimming removed 1 base at V and 4 bases at J, with 10 bases between. Germline values: CDR1 LNHDA, CDR2 SQIVND (reference sequence). This CDR3 region has 14 residues. CDR3 DNA: TGTGCCAGTAGTATAGGTCTGGGGGCCACTGAAGCTTTCTTT. Its translation is CASSIGLGATEAFF.

This chain joins TRBV30 and TRBJ1-6; 9 bases map to TRBD1. The ends lost 5 bases at V and 11 bases at J; junction bases unmatched: 7. CDR3 length: 13 amino acids. Germline CDR1 is GTSNPN and CDR2 is SVGIG (reference sequence). Here the CDR3 DNA reads TGTGCCTGGTCGGGACAGGGACGTACACCCCTCCACTTT. Translation: CAWSGQGRTPLHF.

This chain uses TRBV6-1 with TRBJ1-2, with TRBD1 matching 9 bases. Trimming cost V 5 bases and J 6 bases; bases outside gene matches: 7. Germline CDR1 reads MNHNS; CDR2 reads SASEGT. There are 14 residues in the CDR3. As DNA, the CDR3 is TGTGCCAGCAGTTCAGGACAGGGGAGGGATGGCTACACCTTC. Its translation: CASSSGQGRDGYTF.

The chain employs TRBV5-1 and TRBJ2-1; 13 bases line up with TRBD2. In germline, CDR1 is SGHRS, CDR2 YFSETQ. J lost 6 bases, V lost 2 bases, and 5 bases had no gene match. This CDR3 spans 16 amino acids. CDR3 coding DNA: TGCGCCAGCAGCTTCCACGGGACTAGCGGGGTCAATGAGCAGTTCTTC. This encodes CASSFHGTSGVNEQFF.

This chain links TRBV29-1 with TRBJ1-1; D remains unclear. Germline CDR1 is SQVTM and CDR2 is ANQGSEA. The CDR3 sequence is 13 residues long. V lost 7 bases and J lost 1, with 13 bases in between. The CDR3 DNA reads as TGCAGCGCCTCGGAAAGGGAGAACACTGAAGCTTTCTTT. This encodes CSASERENTEAFF.

The chain couples TRBV6-5 to TRBJ2-1, with 9 bases that match TRBD2. Unmatched junction bases numbered 5, after V lost 2 bases and J lost 6 bases. Germline CDR1 MNHEY, CDR2 SVGAGI. The CDR3 length is 15 residues. This chain's CDR3 is CASSYKAGGPNEQFF. As DNA, the CDR3 is TGTGCCAGCAGTTACAAGGCGGGAGGGCCCAATGAGCAGTTCTTC.

The V call is TRBV7-3, the J call TRBJ2-5; D may correspond to TRBD1 or TRBD2 (6 bases each). This CDR3 has 15 amino acids. The V gene lost 5 bases and the J gene lost 5 bases, with 18 bases spanning the gap. The germline CDR1 and CDR2 sequences are SGHTA and FQGTGA. The CDR3 nucleotides read TGTGCCAGCAGCCCCTCTTCGGGGGCGGGCGAGACCCAGTACTTC. Its protein product is CASSPSSGAGETQYF. The whole variable domain, remainder taken from reference TRBV7-3 and TRBJ2-5, is GAGVSQTPSNKVTEKGKYVELRCDPISGHTALYWYRQSLGQGPEFLIYFQGTGAADDSGLPNDRFFAVRPEGSVSTLKIQRTERGDSAVYLCASSPSSGAGETQYFGPGTRLLVL.

The chain employs TRBV27 and TRBJ2-5; 7 bases match TRBD1. The J call may be in error: the DNA end matches TRBJ2-7 better. The CDR3 runs to 14 residues. The germline V gene encodes CDR1 MNHEY and CDR2 SMNVEV (reference sequence). DNA for the CDR3: TGTGCCAGCAGTCTACGACAGGGACCCTACGAGCAGTACTTC. This gives the protein CASSLRQGPYEQYF.

The rearrangement uses TRBV25-1 and TRBJ1-2; no definite D call. V was clipped by 4 bases and J by 8 bases, with 17 bases between them. Germline V gene lookup returns CDR1 MGHDK and CDR2 SYGVNS. There are 14 residues in the CDR3. The chain's CDR3 is CASSANNVLGGYTF. The CDR3 bases are TGTGCCAGCAGTGCAAATAACGTTCTAGGCGGCTACACCTTC.